These 32 T cell receptor beta chains were sequenced from one sample in a study of blood T cell repertoires in COVID-19. Sequencing used immunoSEQ multiplex PCR; TCRdb keeps in-frame clones, though not all of them. The sample carries some 100,000 clones, 75% to 90% recorded once. Sequencing was done on a sample of peripheral blood. The source of these receptors is a woman aged 60-75 years with acute or convalescent COVID-19.

This clone was seen a handful of times. V usage is TRBV9 and J usage is TRBJ2-2; D is perhaps TRBD2 (5 bases). This CDR3 has 15 residues. V lost 3 bases and J 7 bases, leaving 16 bases between the germline ends. The V gene's germline CDR1 is SGDLS and CDR2 YYNGEE. In DNA, the CDR3 is TGTGCCAGCAGCGCGGGGTTAAGATCGGTCGGGGAGCTGTTTTTT. The encoded protein is CASSAGLRSVGELFF. The whole variable domain, filled in from reference TRBV9 and TRBJ2-2, reads DSGVTQTPKHLITATGQRVTLRCSPRSGDLSVYWYQQSLDQGLQFLIQYYNGEERAKGNILERFSAQQFPDLHSELNLSSLELGDSALYFCASSAGLRSVGELFFGEGSRLTVL.

This clone was counted a few times. The chain combines TRBV3-1 (or the pseudogene TRBV3-2) with TRBJ2-1; the match to TRBD2 covers 8 bases. Per the germline V gene, CDR1 is LGHDT and CDR2 is YNNKEL (reference sequence). The CDR3 extends over 14 amino acids. V was pared by 7 bases and J by 10 bases, with 12 bases of the junction left unmatched. CDR3 in amino acids: CASNGGGGSGEQFF. For the CDR3, the DNA is TGTGCCAGCAACGGTGGCGGGGGGTCTGGGGAGCAGTTCTTC.

The chain employs TRBV5-1 and TRBJ2-5, with 8 bases that match TRBD2. This CDR3 contains 14 residues. CDR1 and CDR2 (germline): SGHRS, YFSETQ. V gave up 4 bases and J gave up 5 bases; unmatched junction bases: 7. The CDR3, as DNA: TGCGCCAGCAGCGGGCCGGGACTAGGGGAGACCCAGTACTTC. The encoded protein is CASSGPGLGETQYF.

The V and J genes are TRBV19 and TRBJ2-1; 11 positions agree with TRBD1. J lost 4 bases, V lost 5 bases, and 7 bases had no gene match. The CDR3 runs 16 residues. The V gene's germline CDR1 is LNHDA and CDR2 SQIVND (reference sequence). The CDR3 loop is CASSPRDRGGYNEQFF. Here the CDR3 DNA reads TGTGCCAGTAGTCCCCGGGACAGGGGGGGGTACAATGAGCAGTTCTTC.

V is TRBV5-1 and J is TRBJ2-7, with D perhaps TRBD1 (5 bases). With 4 bases removed from V and 6 bases from J, the gap between germline ends came to 11 bases. From germline, CDR1 is SGHRS and CDR2 YFSETQ. This CDR3 comprises 12 residues. The chain's CDR3 is CASSIGAGEQYF. DNA of the CDR3: TGCGCCAGCAGCATTGGGGCTGGCGAGCAGTACTTC.

The chain couples TRBV28 to TRBJ2-2, with a tentative D call TRBD1 (5 bases). The germline V gene has CDR1 MDHEN and CDR2 SYDVKM. V lost 9 bases and J lost 2, with 13 bases in between. The CDR3 is 14 residues long. Written as DNA, the CDR3 is TGTGCCAGTAGGGGAACCCTTAACACCGGGGAGCTGTTTTTT. Translation: CASRGTLNTGELFF.

The CDR3 bases are TGCGCCAGCAGCTCTAGACAGGGGATGAACACTGAAGCTTTCTTT. Its translation: CASSSRQGMNTEAFF. The rearrangement uses TRBV5-1 and TRBJ1-1, with 8 bases lining up with TRBD1. This CDR3 comprises 15 residues. Germline CDR1 reads SGHRS; CDR2 reads YFSETQ. The V segment lost 3 bases and the J segment 0 bases; nucleotides outside the gene matches: 4.

Only a few counts were recorded for this clone. The rearrangement joins TRBV15 to TRBJ1-5; D is unresolved. Germline CDR1 and CDR2: LNHNV and YYDKDF (reference sequence). V lost 1 base and J lost 5, with 3 bases in between. This CDR3 region has 12 residues. The CDR3 DNA is TGTGCCACCAGCAGAGCTGATCAGCCCCAGCATTTT. This translates into CATSRADQPQHF.

The chain has TRBV6-1 and TRBJ1-5; TRBD1 aligns across 9 bases. CDR3 length: 14 residues. Germline loops: CDR1 MNHNS, CDR2 SASEGT. With 5 bases clipped from V and 4 bases from J, the junction kept 3 bases outside the gene matches. The CDR3 loop reads CASSLGQGNQPQHF. The CDR3 DNA reads TGTGCCAGCAGTCTAGGACAGGGGAATCAGCCCCAGCATTTT.

V usage is TRBV5-1 and J usage is TRBJ1-6; D not certain. The germline gives CDR1 SGHRS, CDR2 YFSETQ. This CDR3 comprises 15 residues. V lost 4 bases to trimming and J lost 11 bases, with 19 bases between them. The CDR3, as DNA: TGCGCCAGCAGCCCGGATCGCCCAGGCGGGACACCCCTCCACTTT. Its translation: CASSPDRPGGTPLHF.

This chain joins TRBV10-3 and TRBJ2-7, with a possible D match to TRBD1 (7 bases). This CDR3 has 15 residues. The ends were cut back, 4 bases at V and 2 bases at J, with 15 bases in the middle. Germline CDR1 and CDR2: ENHRY and SYGVKD. DNA for the CDR3: TGTGCCATCAGTGTTGGAGGGGGCGCCGCCTACGAGCAGTACTTC. Translating gives CAISVGGGAAYEQYF.

The genes are TRBV6-5 and TRBJ1-2; no clear D gene. Per germline, CDR1 MNHEY and CDR2 SVGAGI. V was cut by 4 bases and J by 2 bases, with 11 bases left in between. The CDR3 totals 14 residues. CDR3 residues: CASSSPYTNYGYTF. The CDR3, as DNA: TGTGCCAGCAGTTCACCTTACACCAACTATGGCTACACCTTC.

The chain recombines TRBV30 with TRBJ2-3; the D is unclear. The CDR3 runs to 13 residues. The ends were cut back, 0 bases at V and 1 base at J, with 5 bases in the middle. Per germline, CDR1 GTSNPN and CDR2 SVGIG (reference sequence). The CDR3 nucleotides are TGTGCCTGGAGTGTCGTCCGCACAGATACGCAGTATTTT. Translating gives CAWSVVRTDTQYF.

The chain joins TRBV21-1 to TRBJ2-7; TRBD1 is the table's D call, not checked against the DNA. TRBV21-1 is a documented pseudogene. The CDR3 covers 11 residues. CDR3 DNA sequence: TGTGCCAACCCCAGGGGGCACGAGCAGTACTTC. This sequence encodes CANPRGHEQYF.

The CDR3, as DNA: TGTGCCAGCAGCCAAGGCGGCGCGGGGGGCTTCGCTGGAAACACCATATATTTT. Its protein product is CASSQGGAGGFAGNTIYF. The chain links TRBV3-1 (or the pseudogene TRBV3-2) to TRBJ1-3; tentatively, D is TRBD1 (6 bases). This CDR3 is built from 18 residues. Between the trimmed V and J ends, which lost 1 base and 2 bases, there was a span of 18 bases. Per germline, CDR1 LGHDT and CDR2 YNNKEL (reference sequence).

The V gene is TRBV18, the J gene TRBJ2-1, with D perhaps TRBD1 (5 bases). The CDR3 is made up of 11 amino acids. V lost 3 bases, J lost 10 bases, and 7 bases lay in between. The germline V gene has CDR1 KGHSH and CDR2 LQKENI. The CDR3 DNA reads TGTGCCAGCTCACCCGACAGAGAGCAGTTCTTC. It codes for CASSPDREQFF.

This sequence joins TRBV24-1 and TRBJ2-7; 7 bases align to TRBD1. Germline CDR1 and CDR2: KGHDR and SFDVKD. The CDR3 consists of 12 residues. V was pared by 2 bases and J by 6 bases, with 0 bases of the junction left unmatched. CDR3 residues: CATSDYRGEQYF. The CDR3 region has the DNA TGTGCCACCAGTGATTACAGGGGCGAGCAGTACTTC.

V and J are TRBV6-5 and TRBJ2-6, with D unclear. This CDR3 is built from 13 residues. Trimming shortened V by 8 bases and J by 3 bases, and 8 bases separated the two germline ends. CDR1 and CDR2 (germline): MNHEY, SVGAGI. The CDR3 DNA sequence: TGTGCCAGCGTACGTAGTGGGGCCAACGTCCTGACTTTC. Amino acids: CASVRSGANVLTF.

The chain combines TRBV30 with TRBJ2-1; D gene uncertain. Germline V lookup: CDR1 GTSNPN, CDR2 SVGIG (reference sequence). V was cut by 0 bases and J by 8 bases, with 11 bases left in between. The CDR3 totals 13 residues. CDR3 in amino acids: CAWSVGLADEQFF. CDR3 nucleotide sequence: TGTGCCTGGAGTGTCGGATTGGCGGATGAGCAGTTCTTC.

This clone has more than one count but fewer than ten. The chain employs TRBV9 and TRBJ1-1; D possibly corresponds to TRBD1 (5 bases). Trimming stripped 4 bases from V and 4 bases from J, with 20 bases between. Per germline, CDR1 SGDLS and CDR2 YYNGEE. The CDR3 totals 16 residues. The CDR3 nucleotides read TGTGCCAGCAGCCTTAGCTTCGGAGTAGGGGCCACTGAAGCTTTCTTT. It yields the protein CASSLSFGVGATEAFF.

A single count supports this clone. The chain has TRBV18 and TRBJ1-5; 9 bases fit TRBD1. The CDR3 sequence is 14 residues long. The germline CDR1 and CDR2 sequences are KGHSH and LQKENI. Unmatched junction bases numbered 2, after V lost 4 bases and J lost 4 bases. The CDR3 spells CASSLDRGNQPQHF. The DNA for the CDR3 is TGTGCCAGCTCACTGGACAGGGGTAATCAGCCCCAGCATTTT.

This clone was seen once. The rearrangement links TRBV28 to TRBJ2-5; 10 nucleotides agree with TRBD2. The germline CDR1 and CDR2 sequences are MDHEN and SYDVKM. This CDR3 is 16 amino acids long. V lost 3 bases, J lost 3 bases, and 7 bases stayed unmatched. The CDR3 region is CASSFAGLAEKETQYF. The CDR3 region has the DNA TGTGCCAGCAGTTTCGCCGGACTAGCGGAAAAAGAGACCCAGTACTTC. Filled out from reference TRBV28 and TRBJ2-5, the complete variable domain reads DVKVTQSSRYLVKRTGEKVFLECVQDMDHENMFWYRQDPGLGLRLIYFSYDVKMKEKGDIPEGYSVSREKKERFSLILESASTNQTSMYLCASSFAGLAEKETQYFGPGTRLLVL.

J is TRBJ1-6 and V is TRBV9; TRBD1 aligns across 8 bases. The ends lost 7 bases at V and 7 bases at J; junction bases unmatched: 7. The CDR3 has 14 residues. Per germline, CDR1 SGDLS and CDR2 YYNGEE. The CDR3 DNA follows: TGTGCCAGCGGGGGGACAGGTGGGAATTCACCCCTCCACTTT. Translation: CASGGTGGNSPLHF.

The V and J genes are TRBV10-3 and TRBJ2-3, with D unclear. Germline assignment: CDR1 ENHRY and CDR2 SYGVKD. V lost 1 base and J lost 3, with 5 bases in between. The CDR3 contains 13 residues. The CDR3 region is CAISEYETDTQYF. The CDR3 DNA is TGTGCCATCAGTGAGTACGAGACAGATACGCAGTATTTT.

The chain has TRBV24-1 and TRBJ1-2; no reliable D call. The V gene's germline CDR1 is KGHDR and CDR2 SFDVKD. V lost 2 bases, J lost 11 bases, and 8 bases lay in between. This CDR3 contains 11 residues. CDR3 region: CATSDSSRYTF. In nucleotides, the CDR3 is TGTGCCACCAGTGATTCTAGTCGGTACACCTTC.

This chain connects TRBV18 to TRBJ1-1; D ambiguous. V was cut by 6 bases and J by 0 bases, with 11 bases left in between. The CDR3 has 14 residues. Germline V CDR1 and CDR2: KGHSH, LQKENI. Written as DNA, the CDR3 is TGTGCCAGCTCGCTCGGTGATTTGAACACTGAAGCTTTCTTT. Translated: CASSLGDLNTEAFF.

The chain uses TRBV24-1 and TRBJ1-1; TRBD1 might be the D (5 bases). CDR1 KGHDR and CDR2 SFDVKD come from the germline V gene. CDR3 size: 13 residues. V was shortened by 2 bases and J by 11 bases, with 14 bases between the two germline ends. CDR3 amino acids: CATSDSTEVRAFF. CDR3 nucleotides: TGTGCCACCAGTGATTCGACAGAGGTAAGGGCTTTCTTT.

This clone was counted once. V and J are TRBV6-1 and TRBJ2-7; the match to TRBD1 covers 8 bases. Per the germline V gene, CDR1 is MNHNS and CDR2 is SASEGT. The CDR3 runs 13 residues. Losses at the gene ends were 7 bases for V and 2 bases for J; bases not matched to a gene: 4. The CDR3, as DNA: TGTGCCAGCAATCCGGGACAGGCCTACGAGCAGTACTTC. Translated, it gives CASNPGQAYEQYF.

On this clone itself: A much larger clonotype is one base distant, so this may be a read error. The J gene is TRBJ2-7, the V gene TRBV5-1; D gene uncertain. Germline lookup yields CDR1 SGHRS and CDR2 YFSETQ. V was cut by 4 bases and J by 0 bases, with 5 bases left in between. CDR3 length: 12 amino acids. In nucleotides, the CDR3 is TGCGCCAGCAGCCCCAGCTCCTACGAGCAGTACTTC. This translates into CASSPSSYEQYF.

The chain joins TRBV27 to TRBJ2-3; the D gene is possibly TRBD2 (6 bases). CDR1 and CDR2 (germline): MNHEY, SMNVEV (reference sequence). Trimming shortened V by 3 bases and J by 2 bases, and 9 bases separated the two germline ends. This CDR3 region has 14 residues. This chain's CDR3 is CASSFAGPTDTQYF. As DNA, the CDR3 is TGTGCCAGCAGTTTTGCGGGACCCACAGATACGCAGTATTTT.

This clone was found once. The chain uses TRBV10-2 and TRBJ1-2, with 7 bases fitting TRBD1. Germline V gene lookup returns CDR1 WSHSY and CDR2 SAAADI. J gave up 7 bases and V 6 bases, and 11 bases lay outside the gene matches. This CDR3 has 14 amino acids. The DNA of the CDR3 is TGCGCCAGCAGCTTCGACAGGGAAGTCTCTGGCTACACCTTC. This sequence encodes CASSFDREVSGYTF.

This clone came up a few times. V gene TRBV9 combines with J gene TRBJ1-5, with 11 nucleotides matching TRBD1. There are 15 residues in the CDR3. Germline CDR1 reads SGDLS; CDR2 reads YYNGEE. Losses at the gene ends were 0 bases for V and 7 bases for J; bases not matched to a gene: 3. In nucleotides, the CDR3 is TGTGCCAGCAGCGTAGAGGGACAGGGGGACCAGCCCCAGCATTTT. Translation gives CASSVEGQGDQPQHF.